The sequence of this TCR beta chain was determined in a study of control samples from healthy donors and cancer patients. Germline CDR1 MDHEN, CDR2 SYDVKM. This CDR3 has 17 residues. Trimming removed 6 bases from V and 4 bases from J, with 22 bases in between. TCRdb's table, derived via immunoSEQ multiplex PCR, lists solely in-frame clones and lacks some. The sample gives about 130,000 clones, about 88% of which show up once; around 1.8% is in the top ten. The TCR sequence derives from a man younger than 35 in good health. J is TRBJ1-3 and V is TRBV28; maybe TRBD1 (6 bases). The sample comprised blood. The CDR3 loop is CASSNLPPGTRGNTIYF. CDR3 DNA: TGTGCCAGCAGCAATTTGCCACCCGGGACAAGAGGAAACACCATATATTTT.